Described below is a single T cell receptor beta chain sequence and its context. Its antigen is not known. The junction does not match germline at one end; this may be a read error. These data originate in a study of molecular identifiers for immune sequencing clone quantification. Study at large: Five aliquots were made in replicates from the RNA of 20,000 or 100,000 naive CD8 cells, and four were sequenced.

The length of the CDR3 is 15 residues. Whole-study findings and limits: Among effectors, clones above 20 RNA copies held over 97% of molecules; among naive cells, under 1%. With a barcode shared among identical TCR molecules, highly expanded clone sizes could be underestimated.

Via MiXCR, TCRdb re-called the PCR reads, giving one row per CDR3 protein. The table lists 460,000 or so distinct CDR3 sequences, about 21% of them singletons. Sequencing used naive CD8+ T cells from blood, with Jurkat cell RNA spiked in. The subset: FACS-sorted CD8+CD4-CCR7+CD45RA+ naive T cells. J is TRBJ2-1 and V is TRBV23-1; 8 positions agree with TRBD1. TRBV23-1 has ORF status, its function being uncertain. This TCR came from a human donor in good health. Some libraries in this study had Jurkat cell RNA spiked in. DNA of the CDR3: TGCGCCAGCGGTCAATCGGGCAGGGGGCTAAATGAGCCGTTCTTC. It specifies CASGQSGRGLNEPFF.